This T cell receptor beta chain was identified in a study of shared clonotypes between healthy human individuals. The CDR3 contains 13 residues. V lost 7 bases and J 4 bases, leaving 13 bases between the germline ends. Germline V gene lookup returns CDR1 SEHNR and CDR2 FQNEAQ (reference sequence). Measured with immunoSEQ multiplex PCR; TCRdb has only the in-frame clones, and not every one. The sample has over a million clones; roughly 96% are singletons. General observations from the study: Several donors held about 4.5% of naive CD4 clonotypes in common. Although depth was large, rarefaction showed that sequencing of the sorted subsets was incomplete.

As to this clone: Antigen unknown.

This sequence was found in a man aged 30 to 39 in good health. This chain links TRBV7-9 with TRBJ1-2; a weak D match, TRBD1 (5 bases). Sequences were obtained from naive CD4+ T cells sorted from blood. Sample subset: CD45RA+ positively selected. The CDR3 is CASTLGGAYGYTF. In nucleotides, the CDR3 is TGTGCCAGCACCCTTGGAGGGGCCTATGGCTACACCTTC.